One sample yielded the 30 T cell receptor beta chains listed below, sequenced in a study of T cell repertoires in ileal Crohn's disease. Assay used: immunoSEQ multiplex PCR; TCRdb lists only in-frame clones, some missing. The sample has 55,000 to 65,000 clones, approximately 88% seen once; the top ten hold approximately 2%. Time point of the sample: neoterminal ileum biopsy at postoperative endoscopy, about 6 months after surgery. Sequencing input: ileal tissue. The receptors come from an adult with Crohn's disease.

The chain has TRBV19 and TRBJ1-1; D call uncertain. CDR1 LNHDA and CDR2 SQIVND come from the germline V gene (reference sequence). This CDR3 is built from 13 residues. Trimming took off 2 bases at V and 5 bases at J, with 9 bases between the two ends. The CDR3 here is CASSIKMQTEAFF. For the CDR3, the DNA is TGTGCCAGTAGTATAAAGATGCAGACTGAAGCTTTCTTT.

This sequence joins TRBV19 and TRBJ2-1, with TRBD2 matching 11 bases. The CDR3 has 15 amino acids. V shed 2 bases and J 8 bases; nucleotides not matched to a gene: 5. The germline V gene encodes CDR1 LNHDA and CDR2 SQIVND (reference sequence). CDR3 protein: CASSIYSGGGDEQFF. The DNA for the CDR3 is TGTGCCAGTAGTATATATAGCGGGGGGGGCGATGAGCAGTTCTTC.

The V call is TRBV5-4, the J call TRBJ2-7, with D possibly TRBD1 on 6 matching bases. The CDR3 is 12 residues long. V gave up 7 bases and J gave up 4 bases, with 12 bases separating them. Germline V gene lookup returns CDR1 SGHNT and CDR2 YYREEE (reference sequence). The CDR3 sequence: CASGTDRYEQYF. The CDR3 DNA follows: TGTGCCAGCGGAACCGACAGGTACGAGCAGTACTTC.

The V and J genes are TRBV7-2 and TRBJ1-5; the match to TRBD1 covers 10 bases. V dropped 10 bases and J dropped 5; count of bases not matched to a gene: 8. The CDR3 sequence is 14 residues long. Germline values: CDR1 SGHTA, CDR2 FQGNSA. As DNA, the CDR3 is TGTGCCACGCAGCTGGGACAGGGGCATCAGCCCCAGCATTTT. Protein product: CATQLGQGHQPQHF.

This chain uses TRBV18 with TRBJ1-4; D call uncertain. V was shortened by 2 bases and J by 5 bases, with 6 bases between the two germline ends. The CDR3 runs to 13 residues. Germline V gives CDR1 KGHSH, CDR2 LQKENI. The CDR3 coding sequence is TGTGCCAGCTCACCAAGCAGGAATGAAAAACTGTTTTTT. Encoded protein: CASSPSRNEKLFF.

CDR3 loop: CASSPRGLAGDNEQFF. Written as DNA, the CDR3 is TGTGCCAGCTCACCCCGGGGACTAGCGGGGGACAATGAGCAGTTCTTC. The chain has TRBV18 and TRBJ2-1; 14 nucleotides agree with TRBD2. CDR1 is KGHSH, CDR2 LQKENI, per germline. This CDR3 has 16 residues. The V segment lost 3 bases and the J segment 5 bases; nucleotides outside the gene matches: 3. Supplemented by reference TRBV18 and TRBJ2-1, the full variable domain reads NAGVMQNPRHLVRRRGQEARLRCSPMKGHSHVYWYRQLPEEGLKFMVYLQKENIIDESGMPKERFSAEFPKEGPSILRIQQVVRGDSAAYFCASSPRGLAGDNEQFFGPGTRLTVL.

The chain carries TRBV5-4 and TRBJ2-1, with a possible D match to TRBD1 (6 bases). Trimming stripped 6 bases from V and 1 base from J, with 17 bases between. CDR1 is SGHNT, CDR2 YYREEE, per germline (reference sequence). CDR3 length: 16 amino acids. DNA of the CDR3: TGTGCCAGCACTTCCAACGACAGGTCATCCTACAATGAGCAGTTCTTC. Encoded protein: CASTSNDRSSYNEQFF.

V is TRBV2 and J is TRBJ1-6; 8 bases match TRBD1. The ends lost 10 bases at V and 7 bases at J; junction bases unmatched: 6. The CDR3 is 13 amino acids. Germline loops: CDR1 SNHLY, CDR2 FYNNEI. The chain's CDR3 is CATYRGLNSPLHF. CDR3 DNA: TGTGCCACCTACAGGGGGTTAAATTCACCCCTCCACTTT.

The V and J genes are TRBV25-1 and TRBJ2-7, with D possibly TRBD1 on 6 matching bases. Germline V gives CDR1 MGHDK, CDR2 SYGVNS. This CDR3 region has 15 residues. Trimming shortened V by 3 bases and J by 4 bases, and 16 bases separated the two germline ends. CDR3 in amino acids: CASSDLRGREYEQYF. The CDR3 DNA reads TGTGCCAGCAGTGACCTTAGGGGGAGAGAATACGAGCAGTACTTC.

The J gene is TRBJ2-5, the V gene TRBV4-1; D gene uncertain. Germline-derived CDR1 and CDR2 are MGHRA and YSYEKL. CDR3 length: 17 amino acids. Trimming stripped 0 bases from V and 0 bases from J, with 14 bases between. The DNA for the CDR3 is TGCGCCAGCAGCCAAGACGGAAAGGCGGTGGACCAAGAGACCCAGTACTTC. It yields the protein CASSQDGKAVDQETQYF.

This chain joins TRBV19 and TRBJ2-7; 7 nucleotides match TRBD1. The CDR3 loop spans 14 amino acids. Germline CDR1 LNHDA, CDR2 SQIVND (reference sequence). V lost 5 bases and J lost 3; bases outside the gene matches: 7. CDR3 amino acids: CASSLRDSHYEQYF. As DNA, the CDR3 is TGTGCCAGTAGTCTACGGGACAGTCACTACGAGCAGTACTTC.

This clone was detected only once. The chain joins TRBV6-5 to TRBJ2-2; tentatively, D is TRBD1 (5 bases). With 6 bases removed from V and 4 bases from J, the gap between germline ends came to 9 bases. The CDR3 has 13 amino acids. Germline V gives CDR1 MNHEY, CDR2 SVGAGI. The CDR3 DNA reads as TGTGCCAGCAGCCCAGGGTTCACCGGGGAGCTGTTTTTT. It specifies CASSPGFTGELFF.

V usage is TRBV10-1 and J usage is TRBJ1-2, with a weak D call TRBD1 (5 bases). Between the trimmed V and J ends, which lost 0 bases and 6 bases, there was a span of 11 bases. Germline V gene lookup returns CDR1 WNHNN and CDR2 SYGVQD (reference sequence). The CDR3 covers 14 residues. Here the CDR3 reads CASSESKGKDGYTF. DNA for the CDR3: TGCGCCAGCAGTGAGTCGAAGGGGAAAGATGGCTACACCTTC.

V usage is TRBV9 and J usage is TRBJ2-1; 7 bases line up with TRBD2. Trimming removed 4 bases from V and 4 bases from J; junction bases left unmatched: 8. CDR1 and CDR2 from the germline V gene are SGDLS and YYNGEE. The CDR3 extends over 15 amino acids. In DNA form, the CDR3 reads TGTGCCAGCAGCTCGAGCGGGGAGTTTTACAATGAGCAGTTCTTC. It yields the protein CASSSSGEFYNEQFF.

The V and J genes are TRBV19 and TRBJ1-1; TRBD1 might be the D (6 bases). Trimming cost V 9 bases and J 5 bases, with 22 bases left between them. The CDR3 covers 15 residues. CDR1 is LNHDA, CDR2 SQIVND, per germline (reference sequence). The CDR3 is CASNRGTGSRTEAFF. CDR3 nucleotides: TGTGCCAGCAATAGGGGGACCGGGTCGAGGACTGAAGCTTTCTTT. Supplemented by reference TRBV19 and TRBJ1-1, the full variable domain reads DGGITQSPKYLFRKEGQNVTLSCEQNLNHDAMYWYRQDPGQGLRLIYYSQIVNDFQKGDIAEGYSVSREKKESFPLTVTSAQKNPTAFYLCASNRGTGSRTEAFFGQGTRLTVV.

This clone showed up just once. The rearrangement uses TRBV29-1 and TRBJ2-6, with 7 bases lining up with TRBD1. This CDR3 spans 17 amino acids. V lost 0 bases and J lost 0; bases outside the gene matches: 5. The V gene's germline CDR1 is SQVTM and CDR2 ANQGSEA. CDR3 in amino acids: CSVEEYGTASGANVLTF. DNA of the CDR3: TGCAGCGTTGAAGAGTATGGGACAGCCTCTGGGGCCAACGTCCTGACTTTC.

This clone was observed once. The rearrangement links TRBV6-6 to TRBJ1-5; D remains ambiguous. CDR1 and CDR2 (germline): MNHNY, SVGAGI (reference sequence). The CDR3 is made up of 13 amino acids. Trimming removed 4 bases from V and 1 base from J, with 5 bases in between. This CDR3 reads CASSSGSNQPQHF. As DNA, the CDR3 is TGTGCCAGCAGTTCGGGAAGCAATCAGCCCCAGCATTTT.

This sequence joins TRBV6-5 and TRBJ1-2, with D perhaps TRBD1 (6 bases). This CDR3 has 13 amino acids. Trimming took off 7 bases at V and 0 bases at J, with 9 bases between the two ends. Germline-derived CDR1 and CDR2 are MNHEY and SVGAGI. As DNA, the CDR3 is TGTGCCAGCACAACAGGGACTAACTATGGCTACACCTTC. The encoded protein is CASTTGTNYGYTF.

CDR3: CASSFGPGGLDEQYF. The CDR3 DNA follows: TGCGCCAGCAGCTTTGGGCCAGGGGGTCTCGACGAGCAGTACTTC. The chain links TRBV5-1 to TRBJ2-7, with 7 bases matching TRBD1. Germline loops: CDR1 SGHRS, CDR2 YFSETQ. The ends lost 2 bases at V and 5 bases at J; junction bases unmatched: 10. CDR3 length: 15 amino acids.

The chain uses TRBV11-3 and TRBJ1-4; D ambiguous. The V end was cut by 0 bases, the J end by 6 bases, with 11 bases between. The CDR3 sequence is 15 residues long. In germline, CDR1 is SGHNT, CDR2 YENEEA. The CDR3 sequence: CASSLDLGGDEKLFF. CDR3 DNA sequence: TGTGCCAGCAGCTTAGATCTCGGCGGTGATGAAAAACTGTTTTTT.

The chain combines TRBV10-1 with TRBJ2-1; weak D call: TRBD1 (5 bases). The V end was cut by 6 bases, the J end by 5 bases, with 8 bases between. The length of the CDR3 is 12 residues. From germline, CDR1 is WNHNN and CDR2 SYGVQD (reference sequence). CDR3 amino acids: CASSPRDNEQFF. In DNA form, the CDR3 reads TGCGCCAGCAGCCCCAGGGACAATGAGCAGTTCTTC.

The rearrangement links TRBV5-4 to TRBJ1-1; TRBD1 agrees at 7 bases. The CDR3 is 15 residues long. Germline V gene lookup returns CDR1 SGHNT and CDR2 YYREEE (reference sequence). J was trimmed by 1 base and V by 1 base; bases with no gene match: 4. The CDR3 DNA sequence: TGTGCCAGCAGCTTGCCACGGACAGGGAACACTGAAGCTTTCTTT. Encoded protein: CASSLPRTGNTEAFF.

As regards this clone: A read error may produce the germline difference seen at one junction end. This chain joins TRBV2 and TRBJ2-5, with unresolved D. Germline V CDR1 and CDR2: SNHLY, FYNNEI. This CDR3 is built from 12 residues. CDR3 amino acids: CASSEFREAQYF. CDR3 in DNA: TGTGCCAGCAGTGAGTTTCGAGAGGCCCAGTACTTC.

The CDR3 DNA follows: TGTGCCAGCGCGGACAGGGTTTTCTCTGAAAAACTGTTTTTT. It codes for CASADRVFSEKLFF. The chain joins TRBV25-1 to TRBJ1-4, with 8 bases matching TRBD1. Germline loops: CDR1 MGHDK, CDR2 SYGVNS. The CDR3 has 14 residues. Trimming cost V 8 bases and J 7 bases; bases outside gene matches: 9.

This clone occurred a few times. V and J are TRBV19 and TRBJ2-2; the match to TRBD2 covers 8 bases. There are 17 residues in the CDR3. The V gene's germline CDR1 is LNHDA and CDR2 SQIVND (reference sequence). V trimming: 10 bases; J trimming: 1 base; junction bases outside the gene matches: 14. The CDR3 region is CATKYLAGGLNTGELFF. The CDR3, as DNA: TGTGCCACTAAGTATTTGGCGGGGGGCTTGAACACCGGGGAGCTGTTTTTT.

The chain carries TRBV7-2 and TRBJ2-7; TRBD2 might be the D (5 bases). Between the trimmed V and J ends, which lost 0 bases and 4 bases, there was a span of 7 bases. This CDR3 spans 13 amino acids. Germline V gives CDR1 SGHTA, CDR2 FQGNSA. The CDR3 loop is CASSLAREYEQYF. The DNA for the CDR3 is TGTGCCAGCAGCTTAGCGAGGGAATACGAGCAGTACTTC.

V usage is TRBV28 and J usage is TRBJ1-5; D ambiguous. There are 12 residues in the CDR3. V lost 4 bases to trimming and J lost 8 bases, with 9 bases between them. Germline loops: CDR1 MDHEN, CDR2 SYDVKM. DNA for the CDR3: TGTGCCAGCAGTTCCTCCTCCGAGCCCCAGCATTTT. As protein: CASSSSSEPQHF.

The chain links TRBV5-1 to TRBJ2-4; D is perhaps TRBD2 (6 bases). The CDR3 contains 14 residues. Germline V gene sequence: CDR1 SGHRS, CDR2 YFSETQ. Trimming left V 4 bases short and J 8 bases short, with 16 bases between. The CDR3 DNA follows: TGCGCCAGCAGCCCACAAAACGGGGGAGACATTCAGTACTTC. This gives the protein CASSPQNGGDIQYF.

The genes are TRBV11-2 and TRBJ2-5; 12 nucleotides agree with TRBD2. J gave up 7 bases and V 7 bases, and 13 bases lay outside the gene matches. Germline values: CDR1 SGHAT, CDR2 FQNNGV. This CDR3 is built from 16 residues. CDR3 sequence (DNA): TGTGCCAGCACTAAAACTAGCGGGAGGACCGGAGGGACCCAGTACTTC. Translated, it gives CASTKTSGRTGGTQYF.

The chain combines TRBV6-1 with TRBJ2-3; 9 nucleotides match TRBD2. V gave up 7 bases and J gave up 2 bases; unmatched junction bases: 4. Per germline, CDR1 MNHNS and CDR2 SASEGT. This CDR3 region has 14 residues. CDR3 nucleotide sequence: TGTGCCAGCATGAGCGGGGGGCTCACAGATACGCAGTATTTT. Residues: CASMSGGLTDTQYF.